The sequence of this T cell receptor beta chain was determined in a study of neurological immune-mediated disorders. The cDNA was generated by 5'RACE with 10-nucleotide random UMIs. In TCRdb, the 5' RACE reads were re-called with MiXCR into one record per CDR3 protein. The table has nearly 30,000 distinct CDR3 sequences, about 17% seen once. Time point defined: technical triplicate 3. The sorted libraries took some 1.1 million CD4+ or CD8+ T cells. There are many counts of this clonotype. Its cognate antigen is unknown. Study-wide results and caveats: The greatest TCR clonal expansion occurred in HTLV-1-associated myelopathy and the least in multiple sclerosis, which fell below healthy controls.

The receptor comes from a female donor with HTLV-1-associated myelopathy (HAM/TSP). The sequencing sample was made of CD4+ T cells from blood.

The CDR3 sequence: CASSWGAREPQHF. CDR3 coding DNA: TGTGCCAGCAGTTGGGGGGCACGGGAGCCCCAGCATTTT. This chain uses TRBV6-2 or TRBV6-3 with TRBJ1-5; a weak D match, TRBD1 (6 bases). V gave up 4 bases and J gave up 8 bases, with 12 bases separating them. CDR1 MNHEY and CDR2 SVGEGT come from the germline V gene. The CDR3 is 13 amino acids.